The clone carrying this T cell receptor beta chain has only one observation. What it binds is not known. The sample belongs to a study of T cell responses to AZD1222 COVID-19 vaccine. The CDR3 contains 15 residues. Germline CDR1 and CDR2: MNHEY and SVGAGI. V was clipped by 5 bases and J by 6 bases; unmatched bases: 7. Only in-frame clones appear in the TCRdb table, and some are missing; sequencing was by immunoSEQ multiplex PCR. The data hold 95,000 to 150,000 clones, with about 90% observed a single time. Study findings and constraints: No repertoire was sampled before or during the peak T cell response, only after it. The donors showed a predominance of white British ancestry and of females, with possible underestimation of clonal diversity. Nearly half of the spike-specific TCRs reportedly recognize variant regions that carry no mutations.

This TCR derives from an adult in good health. The J gene is TRBJ1-5, the V gene TRBV6-5; 10 bases match TRBD1. The sample consisted of peripheral blood, taken on day 0 of AZD1222 vaccination. CDR3 DNA: TGTGCCAGCAGTCCTACGACAGGGGGCCTTCAGCCCCAGCATTTT. The encoded protein is CASSPTTGGLQPQHF.